A selection of T cell receptor beta chains follows, all from one sample in a study of blood T cell repertoires in COVID-19. The data were produced by immunoSEQ multiplex PCR, yet TCRdb's version contains in-frame clones alone and is incomplete. The data hold over 250,000 clones, with over 65% observed a single time. Source material: peripheral blood. These receptors came from a woman older than 75 with acute or convalescent COVID-19. Both conserved end residues are part of each CDR3. A D gene is named only where the DNA matches it firmly. Expanded clones are given a class, and other clones once, few, many or no size at all.

J: TRBJ1-1
D: TRBD1
V: TRBV15
size: .
CDR3: CATSLRQGDTEAFF
DNA: TGTGCCACCAGCTTACGACAGGGAGATACTGAAGCTTTCTTT

J: TRBJ2-4
D: .
V: TRBV2
size: few
CDR3: CASSGAGGKNIQYF
DNA: TGTGCCAGCAGTGGGGCCGGGGGAAAAAACATTCAGTACTTC

J: TRBJ1-2
D: .
V: TRBV3-1/TRBV3-2
size: once
CDR3: CASSQAQGTGGYTF
DNA: TGTGCCAGCAGCCAAGCACAGGGAACGGGTGGCTACACCTTC

J: TRBJ2-7
D: .
V: TRBV3-1/TRBV3-2
size: .
CDR3: CASSQGWAPTYEQYF
DNA: TGTGCCAGCAGCCAAGGGTGGGCCCCGACCTACGAGCAGTACTTC

J: TRBJ2-1
D: TRBD2
V: TRBV19
size: .
CDR3: CASSIASSGRAWEQFF
DNA: TGTGCCAGTAGTATAGCTTCGAGCGGGAGGGCTTGGGAGCAGTTCTTC

J: TRBJ2-7
D: TRBD2
V: TRBV27
size: .
CDR3: CASSLTGTSGGRGYEQYF
DNA: TGTGCCAGCAGCCTGACCGGGACTAGCGGGGGCCGTGGCTACGAGCAGTACTTC

J: TRBJ2-1
D: TRBD1
V: TRBV15
size: .
CDR3: CATSRGVVGRGPNEQFF
DNA: TGTGCCACCAGCAGGGGAGTAGTAGGCAGGGGGCCTAATGAGCAGTTCTTC

J: TRBJ1-6
D: .
V: TRBV10-1
size: few
CDR3: CARPWTAHSPLHF
DNA: TGCGCCAGACCCTGGACAGCACATTCACCCCTCCACTTT

J: TRBJ2-7
D: TRBD2
V: TRBV19
size: .
CDR3: CASSVSGTSGSYEQYF
DNA: TGTGCCAGTAGTGTCTCCGGGACTAGCGGGAGTTACGAGCAGTACTTC

J: TRBJ1-4
D: .
V: TRBV18
size: .
CDR3: CASSPPGGGREKLFF
DNA: TGTGCCAGCTCCCCGCCGGGGGGGGGCCGTGAAAAACTGTTTTTT

J: TRBJ2-3
D: .
V: TRBV5-1
size: .
CDR3: CASSKGEIADTQYF
DNA: TGCGCCAGCAGTAAGGGGGAAATTGCAGATACGCAGTATTTT

J: TRBJ1-2
D: .
V: TRBV23-1
size: .
CDR3: CASSQSCGGGPDGYTF
DNA: TGCGCCAGCAGTCAATCGTGCGGGGGGGGGCCGGATGGCTACACCTTC

J: TRBJ1-2
D: TRBD1
V: TRBV5-4
size: once
CDR3: CASSLATGTGGINGYTF
DNA: TGTGCCAGCAGCTTGGCCACCGGGACAGGTGGTATTAATGGCTACACCTTC

J: TRBJ2-1
D: .
V: TRBV7-2
size: .
CDR3: CASSPQGYNEQFF
DNA: TGTGCCAGCAGCCCACAGGGTTACAATGAGCAGTTCTTC

J: TRBJ1-1
D: TRBD1
V: TRBV5-6
size: .
CDR3: CASSVRSTGRAEAFF
DNA: TGTGCCAGCAGCGTACGATCGACAGGGCGGGCTGAAGCTTTCTTT

J: TRBJ2-7
D: .
V: TRBV27
size: .
CDR3: CASRPSPDSYEQYF
DNA: TGTGCCAGCAGGCCCAGCCCGGACAGCTACGAGCAGTACTTC

J: TRBJ1-1
D: .
V: TRBV4-2
size: .
CDR3: CASSQEAESNTEAFF
DNA: TGTGCCAGCAGCCAAGAGGCTGAAAGTAACACTGAAGCTTTCTTT

J: TRBJ2-7
D: TRBD2
V: TRBV10-1
size: .
CDR3: CASSLTSGGSYEQYF
DNA: TGCGCCAGCAGCTTGACTAGCGGAGGCTCCTACGAGCAGTACTTC

J: TRBJ2-2
D: .
V: TRBV4-2
size: .
CDR3: CASSQNIPGPTNTGELFF
DNA: TGTGCCAGCAGCCAAAACATCCCGGGTCCAACGAACACCGGGGAGCTGTTTTTT

J: TRBJ2-7
D: .
V: TRBV12-3/TRBV12-4
size: .
CDR3: CASSRGPYEQYF
DNA: TGTGCCAGCAGCCGAGGTCCCTACGAGCAGTACTTC

J: TRBJ2-2
D: .
V: TRBV19
size: once
CDR3: CASFDGRENTGELFF
DNA: TGTGCCAGTTTCGACGGGAGAGAGAACACCGGGGAGCTGTTTTTT

J: TRBJ1-1
D: TRBD1
V: TRBV2
size: .
CDR3: CASSDRMGQGGDTEAFF
DNA: TGTGCCAGCAGTGACCGGATGGGACAGGGGGGGGACACTGAAGCTTTCTTT

J: TRBJ2-7
D: TRBD2
V: TRBV6-2/TRBV6-3
size: .
CDR3: CASSRTSGGYETYEQYF
DNA: TGTGCCAGCAGCCGGACTAGCGGGGGGTACGAGACCTACGAGCAGTACTTC

J: TRBJ2-5
D: TRBD2
V: TRBV7-3
size: .
CDR3: CASSFSGGASETQYF
DNA: TGTGCCAGCAGTTTTAGCGGGGGGGCATCGGAGACCCAGTACTTC